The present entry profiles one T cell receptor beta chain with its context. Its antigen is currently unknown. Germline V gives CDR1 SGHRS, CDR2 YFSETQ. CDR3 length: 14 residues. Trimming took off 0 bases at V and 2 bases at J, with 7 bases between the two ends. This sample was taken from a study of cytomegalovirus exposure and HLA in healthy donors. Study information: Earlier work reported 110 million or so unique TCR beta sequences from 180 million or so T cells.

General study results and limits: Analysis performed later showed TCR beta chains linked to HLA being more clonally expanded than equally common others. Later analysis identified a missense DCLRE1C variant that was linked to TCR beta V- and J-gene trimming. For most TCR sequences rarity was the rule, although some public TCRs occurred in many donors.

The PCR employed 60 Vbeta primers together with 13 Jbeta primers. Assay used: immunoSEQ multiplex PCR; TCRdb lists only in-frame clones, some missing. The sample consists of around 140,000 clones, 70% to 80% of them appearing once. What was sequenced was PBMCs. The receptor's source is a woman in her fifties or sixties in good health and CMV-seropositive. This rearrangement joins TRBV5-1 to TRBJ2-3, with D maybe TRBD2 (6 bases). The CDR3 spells CASSLALATDTQYF. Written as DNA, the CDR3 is TGCGCCAGCAGCTTGGCACTAGCCACAGATACGCAGTATTTT.